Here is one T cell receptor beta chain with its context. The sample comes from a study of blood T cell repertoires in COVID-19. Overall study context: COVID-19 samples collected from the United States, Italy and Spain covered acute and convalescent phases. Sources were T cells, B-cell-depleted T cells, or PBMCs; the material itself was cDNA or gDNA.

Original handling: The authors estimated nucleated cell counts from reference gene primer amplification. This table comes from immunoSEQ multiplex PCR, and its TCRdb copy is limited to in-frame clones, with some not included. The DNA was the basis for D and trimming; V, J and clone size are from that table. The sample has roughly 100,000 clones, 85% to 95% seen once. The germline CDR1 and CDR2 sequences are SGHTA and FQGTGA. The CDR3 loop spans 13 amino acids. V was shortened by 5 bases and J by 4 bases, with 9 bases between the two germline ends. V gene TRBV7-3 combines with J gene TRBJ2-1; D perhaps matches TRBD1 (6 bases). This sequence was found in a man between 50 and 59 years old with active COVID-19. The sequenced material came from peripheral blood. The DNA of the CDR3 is TGTGCCAGCAGCACTACAGGGTACAATGAGCAGTTCTTC. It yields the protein CASSTTGYNEQFF.